This TCR beta chain was recorded in a study of cytomegalovirus exposure and HLA in healthy donors. Study overall: T cells numbering 150 million to 200 million yielded some 120 million unique TCR beta sequences in an earlier analysis.

With regard to this clone: A junction end diverges from the germline sequence, so it may reflect a read error.

Vbeta (60) and Jbeta (13) primers were used in the PCR. Clones were read by immunoSEQ multiplex PCR, and TCRdb kept only the in-frame ones, dropping some. The top ten hold 7.4% of the sample, which has around 67,000 clones, approximately 81% seen once. Germline-derived CDR1 and CDR2 are SQVTM and ANQGSEA. The CDR3 is made up of 12 amino acids. Sequenced material: PBMCs. This clonotype was obtained from a woman between 25 and 40 years old in good health and CMV-seropositive. The chain has TRBV29-1 and TRBJ2-1; the match to TRBD2 covers 7 bases. As DNA, the CDR3 is TGCAGCGTTGAGCGGGACTACAATGGGCAGTTCTTC. Translating it yields CSVERDYNGQFF.